This entry concerns a single T cell receptor (beta chain). Its antigen is undetermined. At one end the junction does not follow the germline gene, possibly because of a read error. Each patient experienced a relapse that followed autologous stem cell transplantation, and brentuximab vedotin exposure varied. Best responses were complete response, partial response or progressive disease. Method: immunoSEQ multiplex PCR; TCRdb's copy keeps in-frame clones and lacks some. The repertoire has about 10,000 clones, about 93% of them found once; the top ten carry 14%. This entry comes from a study of PD-1 blockade in classical Hodgkin lymphoma. Study-wide points: Complete responders' baseline diversity resembled that of newly diagnosed patients.

Germline loops: CDR1 SSHAT, CDR2 FNYEAQ (reference sequence). This CDR3 comprises 13 residues. This sequence originates from a human donor with classical Hodgkin lymphoma. Sequenced here: peripheral blood mononuclear cells (PBMCs), sampled at baseline. The rearrangement links TRBV7-7 to TRBJ1-4; TRBD1 matches 9 bases. The CDR3 region is CASSPGQGEKLFF. The CDR3 nucleotides are TGTGCTAGCAGCCCTGGACAGGGGGAAAAACTGTTTTTT.